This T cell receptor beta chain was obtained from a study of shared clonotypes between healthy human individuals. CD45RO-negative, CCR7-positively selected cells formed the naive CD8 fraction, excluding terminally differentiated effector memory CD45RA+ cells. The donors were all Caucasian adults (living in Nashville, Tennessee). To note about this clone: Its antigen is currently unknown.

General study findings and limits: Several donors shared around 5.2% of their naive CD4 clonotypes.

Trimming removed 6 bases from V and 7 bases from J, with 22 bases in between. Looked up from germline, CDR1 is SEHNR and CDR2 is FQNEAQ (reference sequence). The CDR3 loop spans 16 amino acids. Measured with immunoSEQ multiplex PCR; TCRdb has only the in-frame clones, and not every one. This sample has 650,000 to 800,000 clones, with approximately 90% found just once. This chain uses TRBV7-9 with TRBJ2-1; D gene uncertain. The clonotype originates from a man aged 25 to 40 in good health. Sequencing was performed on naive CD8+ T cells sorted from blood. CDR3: CASSPPVPVRWNEQFF. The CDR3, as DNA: TGTGCCAGCAGTCCCCCCGTGCCGGTCCGATGGAATGAGCAGTTCTTC.